Detailed here is one T cell receptor beta chain. Its matching antigen is unknown. These data are taken from a study of cytomegalovirus exposure and HLA in healthy donors. Study outcomes and limitations: The sole available immune exposure information was CMV serostatus.

This CDR3 is 15 amino acids long. After removal of 8 bases from V and 7 bases from J, the junction contained 12 bases not matched to a gene. Germline loops: CDR1 SEHNR, CDR2 FQNEAQ (reference sequence). The PCR made use of 60 Vbeta and 13 Jbeta primers. Using immunoSEQ multiplex PCR, the repertoire was profiled, and TCRdb retains in-frame clones only, with some absent. The sample includes a few hundred thousand clones, 80% of them seen just once. Source material: PBMCs. This sequence joins TRBV7-9 and TRBJ1-5, with 9 positions matching TRBD1. This sequence originates from a girl aged 2 to 9 in good health and CMV-seronegative. The CDR3 bases are TGTGCCAGCGGCCCGCGGACAGGGGAAGGACAGCCCCAGCATTTT. Residues: CASGPRTGEGQPQHF.